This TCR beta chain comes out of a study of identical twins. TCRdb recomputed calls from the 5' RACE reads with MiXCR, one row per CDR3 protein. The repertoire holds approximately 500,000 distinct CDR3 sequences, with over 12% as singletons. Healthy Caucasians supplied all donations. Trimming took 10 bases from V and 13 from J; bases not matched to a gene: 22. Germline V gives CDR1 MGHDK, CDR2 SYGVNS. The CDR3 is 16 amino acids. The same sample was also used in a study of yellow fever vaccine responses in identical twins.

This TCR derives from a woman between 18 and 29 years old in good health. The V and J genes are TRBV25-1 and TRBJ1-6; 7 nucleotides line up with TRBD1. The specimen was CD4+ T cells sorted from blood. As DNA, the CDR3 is TGTGCCATTATAACCCCCCGAGGGACAGCCCCCGTCCCCCTCCACTTT. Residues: CAIITPRGTAPVPLHF.